These 32 T cell receptor beta chains came from one sample sequenced in a study of T-cell memory formation after mild COVID-19. TCRdb ran MiXCR on the 5' RACE reads and lists one entry per CDR3 protein. The sample lists about 340,000 distinct CDR3 sequences, less than 20% occurring once. The sample was PBMCs or a T cell subset sorted from them (not recorded which). The source of these receptors is a man between 18 and 35 years old who had mild COVID-19 (a few samples of this study predate the infection). Cell type and time point are not known.

There are a few counts of this clonotype. The genes are TRBV24-1 and TRBJ2-2; D is ambiguous. This CDR3 contains 14 residues. The germline CDR1 and CDR2 sequences are KGHDR and SFDVKD. Deletions cut 6 bases from V and 0 bases from J, with 7 bases between. The CDR3 bases are TGTGCCACCAGTTCCCGCGCGAACACCGGGGAGCTGTTTTTT. Amino acids: CATSSRANTGELFF.

Turning to this clonotype: A much larger clone lies a single base off, so this may be a read error. The DNA of the CDR3 is TGCAGCGTTGAAGATGTCACCCAGGGGGCAGGGGCTTACTTT. Translating it yields CSVEDVTQGAGAYF. This sequence joins TRBV29-1 and TRBJ1-1, with 8 bases that match TRBD1. The germline gives CDR1 SQVTM, CDR2 ANQGSEA. There are 14 residues in the CDR3.

The chain joins TRBV29-1 to TRBJ2-7, with D maybe TRBD2 (5 bases). Germline V gene sequence: CDR1 SQVTM, CDR2 ANQGSEA. The CDR3 loop spans 13 amino acids. V was clipped by 3 bases and J by 7 bases, with 16 bases between them. The CDR3 coding sequence is TGCAGCGTTGACGGCACTCCCTCGGGGGAGCAGTACTTC. It yields the protein CSVDGTPSGEQYF.

The CDR3 DNA reads as TGTGCCAGCAGCTTAGCCATGGGAGATTCACCCCTCCACTTT. Its translation is CASSLAMGDSPLHF. The rearrangement links TRBV7-9 to TRBJ1-6; D unclear. Trimming removed 0 bases at V and 8 bases at J, with 8 bases between. The CDR3 loop spans 14 amino acids. The germline gives CDR1 SEHNR, CDR2 FQNEAQ (reference sequence).

The CDR3 loop is CASTAGAREQFF. The CDR3 coding sequence is TGTGCCAGCACCGCGGGGGCGCGTGAGCAGTTCTTC. The chain uses TRBV2 and TRBJ2-1, with D possibly TRBD2 on 7 matching bases. Germline V gene lookup returns CDR1 SNHLY and CDR2 FYNNEI. V was cut by 7 bases and J by 9 bases, with 13 bases left in between. The CDR3 is made up of 12 amino acids.

This clonotype was observed a handful of times. The chain links TRBV6-5 to TRBJ2-2; no reliable D call. The CDR3 consists of 14 residues. V lost 7 bases and J 5 bases, leaving 14 bases between the germline ends. The germline V gene encodes CDR1 MNHEY and CDR2 SVGAGI. For the CDR3, the DNA is TGTGCCAGCAAGGTCCAAACCTTGACCGGGGAGCTGTTTTTT. The encoded protein is CASKVQTLTGELFF.

This clonotype appeared a few times. V and J are TRBV29-1 and TRBJ1-2, with D possibly matching TRBD1 (6 bases). V lost 7 bases to trimming and J lost 6 bases, with 6 bases between them. The CDR3 extends over 9 amino acids. Germline CDR1 and CDR2: SQVTM and ANQGSEA. CDR3 in amino acids: CSEGDGYTF. The CDR3 coding sequence is TGCAGCGAGGGGGATGGCTACACCTTC.

In its sample, this clonotype was seen a few times. The chain carries TRBV7-3 and TRBJ1-1; D might be TRBD1 (6 bases). CDR1 and CDR2 from the germline V gene are SGHTA and FQGTGA. The ends were cut back, 5 bases at V and 3 bases at J, with 16 bases in the middle. The length of the CDR3 is 15 residues. CDR3: CASSPTGYLDTEAFF. The CDR3 DNA reads as TGTGCCAGCAGCCCCACAGGGTATTTAGACACTGAAGCTTTCTTT.

This clonotype appeared once. In nucleotides, the CDR3 is TGTGCCAGCAGCTCTAACAGGGGTTTGGAAGCTTTCTTT. Translating it yields CASSSNRGLEAFF. The chain uses TRBV7-2 and TRBJ1-1, with 7 bases that match TRBD1. Germline CDR1 reads SGHTA; CDR2 reads FQGNSA. The J segment lost 8 bases and the V segment lost 4 bases, leaving 7 bases of the junction unmatched. CDR3 length: 13 amino acids.

The chain uses TRBV6-2 or TRBV6-3 and TRBJ1-5; no firm D call. This CDR3 region has 15 residues. Germline V gene data show CDR1 as MNHEY and CDR2 as SVGEGT. V shed 2 bases and J shed 1 base, with 9 bases lying between them. The DNA for the CDR3 is TGTGCCAGCAGTTACGAGGGTCTGAGCAATCAGCCCCAGCATTTT. Translated, it gives CASSYEGLSNQPQHF.

V is TRBV7-2 and J is TRBJ1-5; maybe TRBD1 (5 bases). In germline, CDR1 is SGHTA, CDR2 FQGNSA. V was clipped by 1 base and J by 10 bases, with 8 bases between them. The length of the CDR3 is 12 residues. This CDR3 is CASSLVDSPQHF. Here the CDR3 DNA reads TGTGCCAGCAGCTTAGTAGACAGCCCCCAGCATTTT.

This chain uses TRBV20-1 with TRBJ2-7; 7 nucleotides match TRBD1. CDR1 is DFQATT and CDR2 is SNEGSKA in the germline V gene (reference sequence). Trimming removed 6 bases from V and 6 bases from J; junction bases left unmatched: 11. The CDR3 is 13 residues long. The DNA of the CDR3 is TGCAGTGCCCCGAGACAGGGTCTCGTCGAGCAGTACGTC. Amino acids: CSAPRQGLVEQYV.

The V call is TRBV6-5, the J call TRBJ2-2; 9 bases map to TRBD1. Germline V gene data show CDR1 as MNHEY and CDR2 as SVGAGI. This CDR3 spans 15 amino acids. The V gene end was trimmed by 10 bases and the J gene end by 6 bases; junction bases not matched to a gene: 12. CDR3 sequence reads: CAIRLDGQGSGELFF. CDR3 bases: TGTGCCATCAGATTGGACGGACAGGGGTCCGGGGAGCTGTTTTTT.

In this sample, this clonotype turned up a few times. V is TRBV28 and J is TRBJ2-1, with 9 nucleotides matching TRBD1. V shed 5 bases and J 8 bases; nucleotides not matched to a gene: 7. CDR1 and CDR2 from the germline V gene are MDHEN and SYDVKM. The CDR3 has 14 amino acids. The CDR3 here is CASSPGQGPDEQFF. CDR3 sequence (DNA): TGTGCCAGCAGTCCGGGACAGGGCCCGGATGAGCAGTTCTTC.

J is TRBJ2-7 and V is TRBV4-1, with 8 bases identical to TRBD2. Trimming cost V 0 bases and J 1 base; bases outside gene matches: 5. Per germline, CDR1 MGHRA and CDR2 YSYEKL. This CDR3 is 16 amino acids long. The CDR3 protein is CASSQELAGGSYEQYF. CDR3 nucleotide sequence: TGCGCCAGCAGCCAAGAACTCGCGGGGGGTTCCTACGAGCAGTACTTC.

In this sample, this clonotype turned up a few times. The V and J genes are TRBV5-1 and TRBJ2-3; weak D call: TRBD2 (5 bases). This CDR3 is built from 14 residues. Trimming stripped 0 bases from V and 6 bases from J, with 11 bases between. Germline loops: CDR1 SGHRS, CDR2 YFSETQ. CDR3 sequence (DNA): TGCGCCAGCAGCTTGGAGGCGGGCCCGGATACGCAGTATTTT. Translation gives CASSLEAGPDTQYF.

The V and J genes are TRBV6-2 or TRBV6-3 and TRBJ2-5, with D unclear. The CDR3 covers 11 residues. Trimming stripped 8 bases from V and 12 bases from J, with 16 bases between. Germline lookup yields CDR1 MNHEY and CDR2 SVGEGT. The chain's CDR3 is CASATLPPEYF. Here the CDR3 DNA reads TGTGCCAGCGCTACCCTACCCCCGGAGTACTTC.

The chain links TRBV7-2 to TRBJ2-3, with D perhaps TRBD2 (6 bases). The V end was cut by 3 bases, the J end by 5 bases, with 12 bases between. Germline V CDR1 and CDR2: SGHTA, FQGNSA. There are 14 residues in the CDR3. The CDR3 sequence: CASSFWEAGDTQYF. The CDR3 nucleotides are TGTGCCAGCAGCTTCTGGGAGGCGGGAGATACGCAGTATTTT. The variable domain in full, with the rest retrieved from reference TRBV7-2 and TRBJ2-3, is GAGVSQSPSNKVTEKGKDVELRCDPISGHTALYWYRQSLGQGLEFLIYFQGNSAPDKSGLPSDRFSAERTGGSVSTLTIQRTQQEDSAVYLCASSFWEAGDTQYFGPGTRLTVL.

V usage is TRBV7-9 and J usage is TRBJ1-4, with TRBD1 as a possible D gene (6 bases). The germline V gene encodes CDR1 SEHNR and CDR2 FQNEAQ (reference sequence). The CDR3 loop spans 15 amino acids. V lost 5 bases, J lost 7 bases, and 17 bases lay in between. The CDR3 DNA reads as TGTGCCAGCAGCGCTACAGGGCTGGGGAGTGAAAAACTGTTTTTT. Its protein is CASSATGLGSEKLFF.

The CDR3 sequence is CATSDSTAMNTEAFF. DNA of the CDR3: TGTGCCACCAGTGATTCTACAGCCATGAACACTGAAGCTTTCTTT. The J gene is TRBJ1-1, the V gene TRBV24-1; D is undetermined. V lost 2 bases, J lost 0 bases, and 9 bases lay in between. Germline lookup yields CDR1 KGHDR and CDR2 SFDVKD. This CDR3 comprises 15 residues.

This clonotype has just a few counts. The V call is TRBV19, the J call TRBJ2-7; tentative D call: TRBD2 (5 bases). The CDR3 totals 13 residues. Trimming stripped 2 bases from V and 7 bases from J, with 12 bases between. The germline V gene has CDR1 LNHDA and CDR2 SQIVND (reference sequence). CDR3 sequence reads: CASSIQLGNEQYF. Here the CDR3 DNA reads TGTGCCAGTAGTATACAACTAGGTAATGAGCAGTACTTC.

In this sample, this clonotype turned up a few times. V usage is TRBV20-1 and J usage is TRBJ2-2, with D perhaps matching TRBD2 (7 bases). Germline V gene sequence: CDR1 DFQATT, CDR2 SNEGSKA (reference sequence). CDR3 length: 14 residues. V was trimmed by 3 bases and J by 3 bases, leaving 11 bases between them. CDR3 amino acids: CSASPGGHTGELFF. In DNA, the CDR3 is TGCAGTGCTAGTCCCGGGGGGCACACCGGGGAGCTGTTTTTT.

This clonotype was seen a handful of times. This rearrangement joins TRBV7-2 to TRBJ2-2; D may be TRBD1 (6 bases). CDR1 SGHTA and CDR2 FQGNSA come from the germline V gene. V was cut by 1 base and J by 5 bases, with 11 bases left in between. The CDR3 totals 15 residues. CDR3 sequence (DNA): TGTGCCAGCAGCTTAGGGGTGACAGGTACCGGGGAGCTGTTTTTT. It is translated as CASSLGVTGTGELFF.

V gene TRBV6-1 combines with J gene TRBJ1-1; tentatively, D is TRBD1 (5 bases). Germline V gives CDR1 MNHNS, CDR2 SASEGT. V lost 7 bases to trimming and J lost 4 bases, with 16 bases between them. This CDR3 contains 14 residues. CDR3 DNA: TGTGCCAGCACGCTCGGGGGGTCAGTCACTGAAGCTTTCTTT. This sequence encodes CASTLGGSVTEAFF.

In this sample, this clonotype turned up a few times. This rearrangement joins TRBV7-9 to TRBJ2-2; no clear D gene. The V end lost 1 base, the J end lost 3 bases, and 12 bases lay between the germline ends. Germline V gene sequence: CDR1 SEHNR, CDR2 FQNEAQ (reference sequence). This CDR3 is built from 16 residues. CDR3 DNA sequence: TGTGCCAGCAGCTTAGGGTCGACGGAATACACCGGGGAGCTGTTTTTT. This sequence encodes CASSLGSTEYTGELFF. Based on the CDR3 plus reference TRBV7-9 and TRBJ2-2, the full variable domain is DTGVSQNPRHKITKRGQNVTFRCDPISEHNRLYWYRQTLGQGPEFLTYFQNEAQLEKSRLLSDRFSAERPKGSFSTLEIQRTEQGDSAMYLCASSLGSTEYTGELFFGEGSRLTVL.

This clonotype has just a few counts. This chain connects TRBV7-2 to TRBJ1-6; D not certain. V shed 2 bases and J shed 6 bases, with 11 bases lying between them. The CDR3 runs to 15 residues. CDR1 SGHTA and CDR2 FQGNSA come from the germline V gene. DNA of the CDR3: TGTGCCAGCAGCTTATGGTATCGGGGTAATTCACCCCTCCACTTT. Translating gives CASSLWYRGNSPLHF.

This clonotype was found a few times. The chain has TRBV12-3 or TRBV12-4 and TRBJ2-7; 8 positions agree with TRBD1. The CDR3 totals 14 residues. With V trimmed by 2 bases and J by 4 bases, 4 bases remained unmatched. The CDR3 here is CASSLRQGIYEQYF. The CDR3 DNA sequence: TGTGCCAGCAGTTTACGACAGGGGATTTACGAGCAGTACTTC.

In this sample, this clonotype turned up many times. V usage is TRBV7-2 and J usage is TRBJ1-5; the D gene is possibly TRBD1 (5 bases). This CDR3 comprises 18 residues. V shed 5 bases and J shed 3 bases, with 23 bases lying between them. Germline V CDR1 and CDR2: SGHTA, FQGNSA. CDR3 DNA sequence: TGTGCCAGCAGCCCGTCGAGGGCAGGGACCCGTAACAATCAGCCCCAGCATTTT. It codes for CASSPSRAGTRNNQPQHF.

The rearrangement joins TRBV5-6 to TRBJ1-1; D not certain. With 0 bases removed from V and 6 bases from J, the gap between germline ends came to 9 bases. Germline V lookup: CDR1 SGHDT, CDR2 YYEEEE. The CDR3 runs 13 residues. The DNA for the CDR3 is TGTGCCAGCAGCTTGGATAGGTTAGCTGAAGCTTTCTTT. Translation gives CASSLDRLAEAFF.

This clonotype was seen repeatedly, ten times or more. The rearrangement links TRBV27 to TRBJ2-2; no clear D gene. V was trimmed by 4 bases and J by 4 bases, leaving 7 bases between them. The germline V gene has CDR1 MNHEY and CDR2 SMNVEV (reference sequence). CDR3 length: 13 residues. CDR3 nucleotide sequence: TGTGCCAGCAGTTGGACCTCCACCGGGGAGCTGTTTTTT. Translating it yields CASSWTSTGELFF.

The chain couples TRBV15 to TRBJ2-7; D perhaps matches TRBD1 (5 bases). The germline V gene encodes CDR1 LNHNV and CDR2 YYDKDF (reference sequence). This CDR3 has 15 residues. The ends were cut back, 6 bases at V and 9 bases at J, with 24 bases in the middle. The chain's CDR3 is CATRGAGRVVRGQYV. CDR3 sequence (DNA): TGTGCCACCAGAGGAGCCGGCAGGGTGGTACGAGGGCAGTACGTC.

The chain is built from TRBV28 and TRBJ2-1; 8 nucleotides align to TRBD2. J lost 13 bases, V lost 5 bases, and 4 bases had no gene match. Germline V lookup: CDR1 MDHEN, CDR2 SYDVKM. This CDR3 contains 11 residues. For the CDR3, the DNA is TGTGCCAGCAGTGAGGGACTAGTTCAGTTCTTC. Protein sequence: CASSEGLVQFF.